The clone carrying this TCR beta chain was detected only a few times. Per the original data handling: It was from reference gene primer amplification that nucleated cell counts were estimated. TCRdb keeps only in-frame clones here, not all; method: immunoSEQ multiplex PCR. Clone size and V and J calls were adopted from that table, with D and trimming inferred from the DNA. The sample has over 200,000 clones; approximately 90% are singletons. This entry comes from a study of blood T cell repertoires in COVID-19. Background on the study: Samples came from the United States, Italy and Spain, spanning acute and convalescent COVID-19.

Participants were placed into cohorts based on the clinical history they reported. CDR1 and CDR2 (germline): LNHDA, SQIVND (reference sequence). The trim removed 3 bases at V and 2 bases at J, leaving 2 bases unmatched. The CDR3 length is 14 residues. The receptor's source is a man between 18 and 35 years old who had recovered from COVID-19. The chain is built from TRBV19 and TRBJ1-2, with 8 nucleotides matching TRBD1. Sample: PBMCs or T cells enriched from blood (not recorded which). DNA for the CDR3: TGTGCCAGTAGTATTACAGGGGGAAACTATGGCTACACCTTC. Its translation: CASSITGGNYGYTF.